The rows below give T cell receptor beta chains drawn from one sample of a study of regulatory T cells in long-lasting Graves disease. TCRdb re-called the multiplex PCR reads through MiXCR, storing one row per CDR3 protein. Among about 200,000 distinct CDR3 sequences listed, about 17% were seen once. Source: peripheral blood mononuclear cells (PBMCs), taken at new diagnosis, from a patient treated with antithyroid drugs. The receptors were gathered from a female donor with Graves disease. Each CDR3 is given with its conserved first and last residue. Fields, in order: J gene, D gene, clone size, V gene, CDR3 DNA, CDR3 protein. The D gene is left open where the match is weak. The size field is filled for only some rows; it gives once, few, many or a size class.

>TRBJ2-2|NA|NA|TRBV28
TGTGCCAGCGGGCAGGGTAGTAGCACCGGGGAGCTGTTTTTT
CASGQGSSTGELFF
>TRBJ2-3|TRBD2|many|TRBV30
TGTGCCTGGAGTCCGGGGGGGAGCACAGATACGCAGTATTTT
CAWSPGGSTDTQYF
>TRBJ1-1|NA|many|TRBV7-3
TGTGCCAGCAGCTTACGTCGGGCAGATACTGAAGCTTTCTTT
CASSLRRADTEAFF
>TRBJ2-3|TRBD2|many|TRBV11-2
TGTGCCAGCAGCTTAGATCAGCTAGCGGGAGCCCGGGATACGCAGTATTTT
CASSLDQLAGARDTQYF
>TRBJ2-1|TRBD2|many|TRBV2
TGTGCCAGCAGCAGGGGACTAGCGGGAGGGCCAACCCGCAATGAGCAGTTCTTC
CASSRGLAGGPTRNEQFF
>TRBJ2-5|TRBD2|many|TRBV20-1
TGCAGTGCCCACCAAGGGGCGACTAGCGAACAAGAGACCCAGTACTTC
CSAHQGATSEQETQYF
>TRBJ2-1|TRBD2|NA|TRBV20-1
TGCAGTGCCGTTCCTAGCGGGAGACACAATGAGCAGTTCTTC
CSAVPSGRHNEQFF
>TRBJ1-2|NA|many|TRBV7-9
TGTGCCAGCAGCTTAGCGACAGTGTCCTATGGCTACACCTTC
CASSLATVSYGYTF
>TRBJ2-7|NA|NA|TRBV11-2
TGTGCCAGCAGCTTAGGGTCTAGTCTAACCTACGAGCACTACTTC
CASSLGSSLTYEHYF
>TRBJ2-3|NA|many|TRBV10-3
TGTGCCATCAAGGGCGCGGGGTCTACAGATACGCAGTATTTT
CAIKGAGSTDTQYF
>TRBJ1-1|NA|once|TRBV4-3
TGCGCCAGCAGCCAAAGATCTAGGGGTCTGAACACTGAAGCTTTCTTT
CASSQRSRGLNTEAFF
>TRBJ1-5|NA|many|TRBV28
TGTGCCAGCAGTTTTAGGCGGATCAATCAGCCCCAGCATTTT
CASSFRRINQPQHF
>TRBJ2-3|TRBD2|many|TRBV7-2
TGTGCCAGCAGCGGCGCCGGGACTAGCCCAGATACGCAGTATTTT
CASSGAGTSPDTQYF
>TRBJ2-1|NA|many|TRBV20-1
TGCAGTGCTAGAGACTCTGTAGACAGAGGGAATGAGCAGTTCTTC
CSARDSVDRGNEQFF
>TRBJ2-7|NA|NA|TRBV7-2
TGTGCCAGCAGCTTAGCGTACTCCACCTACGAGCAGTACTTC
CASSLAYSTYEQYF